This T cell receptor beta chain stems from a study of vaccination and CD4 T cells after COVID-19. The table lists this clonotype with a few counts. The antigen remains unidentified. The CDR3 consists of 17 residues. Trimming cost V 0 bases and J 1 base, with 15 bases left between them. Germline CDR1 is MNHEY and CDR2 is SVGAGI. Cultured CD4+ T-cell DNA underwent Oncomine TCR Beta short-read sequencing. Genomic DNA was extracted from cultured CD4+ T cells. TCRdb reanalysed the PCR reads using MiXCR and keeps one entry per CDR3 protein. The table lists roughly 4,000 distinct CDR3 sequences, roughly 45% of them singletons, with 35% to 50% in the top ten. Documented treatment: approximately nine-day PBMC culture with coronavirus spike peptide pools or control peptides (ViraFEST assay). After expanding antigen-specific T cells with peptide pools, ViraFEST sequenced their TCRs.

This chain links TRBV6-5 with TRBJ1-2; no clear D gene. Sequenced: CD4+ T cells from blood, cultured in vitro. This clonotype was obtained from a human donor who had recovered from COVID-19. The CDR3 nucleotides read TGTGCCAGCAGTTACTCGACCGACGGGCTCGATAACTATGGCTACACCTTC. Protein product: CASSYSTDGLDNYGYTF.